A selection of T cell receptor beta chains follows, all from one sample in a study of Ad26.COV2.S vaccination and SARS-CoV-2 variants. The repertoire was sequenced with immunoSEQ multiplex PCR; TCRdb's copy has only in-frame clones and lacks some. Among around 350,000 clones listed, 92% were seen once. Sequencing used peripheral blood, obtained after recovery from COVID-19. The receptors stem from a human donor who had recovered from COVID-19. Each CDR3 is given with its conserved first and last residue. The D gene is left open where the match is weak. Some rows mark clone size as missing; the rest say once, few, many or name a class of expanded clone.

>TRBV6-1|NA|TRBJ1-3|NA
TGTGCCAGCAGTGAAAGACAGCCCTCTGGAAACACCATATATTTT
CASSERQPSGNTIYF
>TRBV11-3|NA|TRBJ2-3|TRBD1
TGTGCCAGCAGCTTGGGCCTGACAGGGGAGACAGATACGCAGTATTTT
CASSLGLTGETDTQYF
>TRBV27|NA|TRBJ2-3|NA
TGTGCCAGCAGTTTCGAGGTAAACCCGAACCCAGATACGCAGTATTTT
CASSFEVNPNPDTQYF
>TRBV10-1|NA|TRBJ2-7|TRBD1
TGCGCCAGCAGTGAGTTCCAATCCGGGACAGGGATCGAGCAGTACTTC
CASSEFQSGTGIEQYF
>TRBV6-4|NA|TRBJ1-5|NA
TGTGCCAGCAGTGTCGGGGGGCTGGGCAATCAGCCCCAGCATTTT
CASSVGGLGNQPQHF
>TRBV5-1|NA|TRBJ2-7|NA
TGCGCCAGCAGCTTGAATGCAGGGTCCGAGCAGTACTTC
CASSLNAGSEQYF
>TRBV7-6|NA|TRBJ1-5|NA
TGTGCCAGCAGCTTAGTGGGGGAAAGCAATCAGCCCCAGCATTTT
CASSLVGESNQPQHF
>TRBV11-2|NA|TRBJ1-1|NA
TGTGCCAGCAGCTTTGCGGTGTGGACAGCGGGACCGAACACTGAAGCTTTCTTT
CASSFAVWTAGPNTEAFF
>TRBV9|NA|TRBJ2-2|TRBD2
TGTGCCAGCAGCTCCCGACTAGCGGGGAAAGAATGGACCGGGGAGCTGTTTTTT
CASSSRLAGKEWTGELFF
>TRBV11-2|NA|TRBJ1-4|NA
TGTGCCAGCAGCCTAAGGTGGGGGAGTAAGACTAATGAAAAACTGTTTTTT
CASSLRWGSKTNEKLFF
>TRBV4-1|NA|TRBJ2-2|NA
TGCGCCAGCAGCCAGGCCTGGGGGGTCATGGCCGGGGAGCTGTTTTTT
CASSQAWGVMAGELFF
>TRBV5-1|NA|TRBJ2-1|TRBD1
TGCGCCAGCAGCTCCGGACAGGGCTCCTACAATGAGCAGTTCTTC
CASSSGQGSYNEQFF
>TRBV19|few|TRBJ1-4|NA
TGTGCCAGTAGTATATCCAGGGGTCGTGAAAAACTGTTTTTT
CASSISRGREKLFF
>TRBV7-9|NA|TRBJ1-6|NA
TGTGCCAGCAGCCACAGTGAGTCACCCCTCCACTTT
CASSHSESPLHF
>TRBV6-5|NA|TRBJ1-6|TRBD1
TGTGCCAGCAGTTCCCCGGCAGGGGGGGATTCACCCCTCCACTTT
CASSSPAGGDSPLHF
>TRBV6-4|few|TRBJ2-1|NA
TGTGCCAGCAGTGACGGCGGGGGCCAGTACAATGAGCAGTTCTTC
CASSDGGGQYNEQFF
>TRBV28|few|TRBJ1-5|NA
TGTGCCAGCATAGAGGGGAGTTTGAGCAATCAGCCCCAGCATTTT
CASIEGSLSNQPQHF
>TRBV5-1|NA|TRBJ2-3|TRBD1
TGCGCCAGCAGCCCGGGACAGGGAGCCACAGATACGCAGTATTTT
CASSPGQGATDTQYF
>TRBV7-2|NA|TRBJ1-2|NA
TGTGCCAGCAGCCCCAGCCGGGGGGACTATGGCTACACCTTC
CASSPSRGDYGYTF
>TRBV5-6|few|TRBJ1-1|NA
TGTGCCAGCAGCGCCGGGGGTCCGGTAGCTTTCTTT
CASSAGGPVAFF
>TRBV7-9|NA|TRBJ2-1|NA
TGTGCCAGCAGCTTAGGGGGACCACACAATGAGCAGTTCTTC
CASSLGGPHNEQFF
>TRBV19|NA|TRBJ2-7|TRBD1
TGTGCCAGTGGGACAGAGCCCTACGAGCAGTACTTC
CASGTEPYEQYF
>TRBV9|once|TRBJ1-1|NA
TGTGCCAGCAGCGAGGCAGGGAACACTGAAGCTTTCTTT
CASSEAGNTEAFF
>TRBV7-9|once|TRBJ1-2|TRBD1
TGTGCCAGCAGCTCCCGGACAGGGTATGGCTACACCTTC
CASSSRTGYGYTF
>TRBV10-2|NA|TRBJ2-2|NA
TGCGCCAGCAGTGTAGGCACCCCCGGGGAGCTGTTTTTT
CASSVGTPGELFF
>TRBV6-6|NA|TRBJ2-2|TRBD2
TGTGCCAGCAGTGGGAGGGCAAGAACCGGGGAGCTGTTTTTT
CASSGRARTGELFF
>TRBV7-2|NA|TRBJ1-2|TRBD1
TGTGCCAGCAGCCCAAAGACAGGGGCCTATGGCTACACCTTC
CASSPKTGAYGYTF
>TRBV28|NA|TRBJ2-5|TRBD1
TGTGCCAGCAGTTTATGGACCGCCGGGACAGGGATTCAAGAGACCCAGTACTTC
CASSLWTAGTGIQETQYF
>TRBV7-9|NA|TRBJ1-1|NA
TGTGCCAGCAGCTTAGGGCAGGGTAGCCTTTCCACTGAAGCTTTCTTT
CASSLGQGSLSTEAFF
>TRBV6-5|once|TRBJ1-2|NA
TGTGCCAGCAGTTATTCGGACAGTACGGCCTATGGCTACACCTTC
CASSYSDSTAYGYTF
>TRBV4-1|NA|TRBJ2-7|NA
TGCGCCAGCAGCTTAACAAGTTCATACGAGCAGTACTTC
CASSLTSSYEQYF
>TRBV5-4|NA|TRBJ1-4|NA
TGTGCCAGCAGCTCTAGAGACGTTAATGAAAAACTGTTTTTT
CASSSRDVNEKLFF
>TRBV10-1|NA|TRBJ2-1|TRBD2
TGCGCCAGCAGTGAGGACGCGGGGGGGGCCTTTAATGAGCAGTTCTTC
CASSEDAGGAFNEQFF
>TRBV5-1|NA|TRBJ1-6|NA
TGCGCCAGCAGCTTGGTAGGGCATCCGAACTCCTATAATTCACCCCTCCACTTT
CASSLVGHPNSYNSPLHF
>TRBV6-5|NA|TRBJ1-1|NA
TGTGCCAGCAGTTCCCCGACAGAGATTGAAGCTTTCTTT
CASSSPTEIEAFF
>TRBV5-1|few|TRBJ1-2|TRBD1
TGCGCCAGCAGCTTGGACAGGGGTAGTGGCTACACCTTC
CASSLDRGSGYTF
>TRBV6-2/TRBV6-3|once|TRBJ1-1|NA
TGTGCCAGCAGTTACCCCCGGGTCGCAAACATGAACACTGAAGCTTTCTTT
CASSYPRVANMNTEAFF
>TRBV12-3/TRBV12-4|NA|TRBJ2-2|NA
TGTGCCAGCAGCCCGCCCAACACCGGGGAGCTGTTTTTT
CASSPPNTGELFF
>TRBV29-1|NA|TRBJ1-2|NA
TGCAGCGCATCTGAGGGGCATGGCTACACCTTC
CSASEGHGYTF
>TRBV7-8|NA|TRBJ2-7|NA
TGTGCCAGCAGCTCCCGGGGTGGGGGGTACGAGCAGTACTTC
CASSSRGGGYEQYF
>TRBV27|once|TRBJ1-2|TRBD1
TGTGCCAGCAGATCCGGGACAGGGGGGGAATTCCTCTATGGCTACACCTTC
CASRSGTGGEFLYGYTF
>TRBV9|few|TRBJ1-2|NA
TGTGCCAGCAGCTTAGGGGGGGCTGGCTATGGCTACACCTTC
CASSLGGAGYGYTF
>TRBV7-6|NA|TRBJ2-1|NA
TGTGCCAGCAGCCCCGGGGCATGGAGCTCCTACAATGAGCAGTTCTTC
CASSPGAWSSYNEQFF
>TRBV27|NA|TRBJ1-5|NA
TGTGCCAGCAGTTTCACGCAACGGGGGAATCAGCCCCAGCATTTT
CASSFTQRGNQPQHF
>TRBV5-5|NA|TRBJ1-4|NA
TGTGCCAGCAGCTTCAGGGGAACTAATGAAAAACTGTTTTTT
CASSFRGTNEKLFF